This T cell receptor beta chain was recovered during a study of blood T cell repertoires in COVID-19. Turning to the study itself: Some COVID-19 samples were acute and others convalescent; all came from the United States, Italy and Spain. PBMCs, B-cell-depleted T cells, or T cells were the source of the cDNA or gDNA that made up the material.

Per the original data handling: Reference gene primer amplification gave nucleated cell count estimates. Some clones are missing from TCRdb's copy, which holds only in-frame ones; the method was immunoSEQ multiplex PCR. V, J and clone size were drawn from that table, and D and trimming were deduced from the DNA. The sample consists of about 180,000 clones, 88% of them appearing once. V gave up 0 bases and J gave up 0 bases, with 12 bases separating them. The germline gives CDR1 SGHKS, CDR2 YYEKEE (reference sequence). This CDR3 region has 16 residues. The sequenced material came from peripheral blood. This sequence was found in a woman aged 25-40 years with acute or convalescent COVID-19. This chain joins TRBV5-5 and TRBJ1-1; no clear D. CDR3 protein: CASSLDRFTLNTEAFF. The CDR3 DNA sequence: TGTGCCAGCAGCTTGGACAGATTTACGTTGAACACTGAAGCTTTCTTT.